These 17 T cell receptor beta chains share one sample of origin, sequenced in a study of T cell responses to AZD1222 COVID-19 vaccine. Some clones are missing from TCRdb's copy, which holds only in-frame ones; the method was immunoSEQ multiplex PCR. The table records roughly 100,000 clones, around 94% of them present only once. Sequencing was performed on peripheral blood, taken on day 0 of AZD1222 vaccination. The source of these receptors is an adult in good health.

The V call is TRBV5-8, the J call TRBJ2-6; no definite D call. This CDR3 region has 14 residues. Trimming removed 4 bases at V and 0 bases at J, with 5 bases between. Germline V gives CDR1 SGHTS, CDR2 YDEGEE. For the CDR3, the DNA is TGTGCCAGCAGCACAGACTCTGGGGCCAACGTCCTGACTTTC. This sequence encodes CASSTDSGANVLTF.

This clone is a singleton in its sample. This sequence joins TRBV19 and TRBJ1-6; D unclear. CDR3 length equals 13 residues. Per germline, CDR1 LNHDA and CDR2 SQIVND (reference sequence). The ends were cut back, 2 bases at V and 10 bases at J, with 9 bases in the middle. The CDR3 protein is CASSILSESPLHF. CDR3 DNA sequence: TGTGCCAGTAGTATATTATCGGAATCACCCCTCCACTTT.

The chain employs TRBV7-9 and TRBJ2-1; D might be TRBD1 (6 bases). The V gene lost 10 bases and the J gene lost 3 bases, with 19 bases spanning the gap. The CDR3 extends over 15 amino acids. Germline assignment: CDR1 SEHNR and CDR2 FQNEAQ (reference sequence). CDR3 region: CATDLLQGNYNEQFF. The CDR3 DNA is TGTGCCACCGACCTCCTACAGGGAAACTACAATGAGCAGTTCTTC.

The chain is built from TRBV29-1 and TRBJ2-7; D may be TRBD1 (5 bases). The CDR3 spans 12 residues. The V end lost 7 bases, the J end lost 2 bases, and 12 bases lay between the germline ends. The germline V gene has CDR1 SQVTM and CDR2 ANQGSEA. The CDR3 spells CSARQTPYEQYF. DNA for the CDR3: TGCAGCGCCAGACAGACCCCCTACGAGCAGTACTTC.

This chain joins TRBV7-3 and TRBJ2-1; the D gene is possibly TRBD2 (6 bases). The CDR3 runs to 16 residues. CDR1 and CDR2 from the germline V gene are SGHTA and FQGTGA. Trimming pared 5 bases from V and 7 bases from J, leaving 21 bases between. The CDR3 sequence is CASSPQARRVGNEQFF. The CDR3 DNA reads TGTGCCAGCAGCCCGCAGGCGCGGAGGGTGGGTAATGAGCAGTTCTTC.

The genes are TRBV5-6 and TRBJ1-5; D is unresolved. CDR1 SGHDT and CDR2 YYEEEE come from the germline V gene. This CDR3 is built from 14 residues. The germline V and J ends were trimmed by 4 bases and 0 bases, with 8 bases remaining between them. The CDR3 nucleotides are TGTGCCAGCAGCATTACCGGTAGCAATCAGCCCCAGCATTTT. Protein product: CASSITGSNQPQHF.

The chain combines TRBV21-1 with TRBJ2-7; the table's D call of TRBD2 was not tested on the DNA. TRBV21-1 is reported as a pseudogene. The CDR3 loop spans 13 amino acids. The CDR3 nucleotides are TGTGCCAGCAACGGATTTGGGGAGCGTGAGCAGTACTTC. This gives the protein CASNGFGEREQYF.

This clone has just a few counts. The junction departs from the called germline gene at one end, perhaps through a read error. The genes are TRBV7-9 and TRBJ1-5; D is ambiguous. Germline V CDR1 and CDR2: SEHNR, FQNEAQ (reference sequence). The CDR3 is 12 amino acids. The CDR3 DNA reads as TGTGCCAGCAGCTTAGAACGGTCGCCCCCGCATTTT. Translated, it gives CASSLERSPPHF.

CDR3 bases: TGCAGCGTTTCAGGGATATACTACAATGAGCAGTTCTTC. Its protein is CSVSGIYYNEQFF. The gene calls are TRBV29-1 and TRBJ2-1; the D gene is possibly TRBD1 (5 bases). The CDR3 sequence is 13 residues long. V shed 5 bases and J shed 3 bases, with 11 bases lying between them. From germline, CDR1 is SQVTM and CDR2 ANQGSEA.

The chain uses TRBV21-1 and TRBJ1-3; the D call of TRBD1 is as the table states it, not checked on the DNA. TRBV21-1 corresponds to a pseudogene. The CDR3 runs 16 residues. The CDR3 DNA sequence: TGTGCCAGCAGCAAACAAAGGACAGGGATTGGAAACACCATATATTTT. This gives the protein CASSKQRTGIGNTIYF.

The table lists this clone with a count of one. The chain links TRBV7-9 to TRBJ1-3; D unresolved. V lost 5 bases, J lost 3 bases, and 8 bases lay in between. The CDR3 consists of 13 residues. Per germline, CDR1 SEHNR and CDR2 FQNEAQ (reference sequence). This CDR3 reads CASSPTVGNTIYF. As DNA, the CDR3 is TGTGCCAGCAGCCCAACGGTTGGAAACACCATATATTTT. Together with reference TRBV7-9 and TRBJ1-3, the CDR3 gives the full variable domain: DTGVSQNPRHKITKRGQNVTFRCDPISEHNRLYWYRQTLGQGPEFLTYFQNEAQLEKSRLLSDRFSAERPKGSFSTLEIQRTEQGDSAMYLCASSPTVGNTIYFGEGSWLTVV.

This clone was detected once. The gene calls are TRBV28 and TRBJ1-1; D gene unclear. This CDR3 comprises 13 residues. Germline V gene data show CDR1 as MDHEN and CDR2 as SYDVKM. The V end was cut by 5 bases, the J end by 1 base, with 8 bases between. The DNA for the CDR3 is TGTGCCAGCAGTCCCCAAGGGAACACTGAAGCTTTCTTT. It specifies CASSPQGNTEAFF.

This chain joins TRBV12-3 or TRBV12-4 and TRBJ2-5; D is undetermined. This CDR3 comprises 13 residues. Trimming stripped 5 bases from V and 7 bases from J, with 14 bases between. The CDR3 reads CASSPSDSGTQYF. In nucleotides, the CDR3 is TGTGCCAGCAGTCCGTCGGATTCGGGGACCCAGTACTTC.

The J gene is TRBJ2-5, the V gene TRBV30; either TRBD1 or TRBD2 may supply D (5 bases each). The germline gives CDR1 GTSNPN, CDR2 SVGIG (reference sequence). The CDR3 loop spans 13 amino acids. V was pared by 0 bases and J by 4 bases, with 9 bases between. CDR3 nucleotide sequence: TGTGCCTGGAGTGTACTGAGGGGAGAGACCCAGTACTTC. This gives the protein CAWSVLRGETQYF.

This sequence joins TRBV3-1 (or the pseudogene TRBV3-2) and TRBJ2-7; weak D call: TRBD1 (5 bases). In germline, CDR1 is LGHDT, CDR2 YNNKEL (reference sequence). Trimming cost V 0 bases and J 4 bases, with 13 bases left between them. The CDR3 covers 15 residues. The CDR3 spells CASSQDSGHEYEQYF. The CDR3 region has the DNA TGTGCCAGCAGCCAAGATAGTGGACACGAGTACGAGCAGTACTTC.

The chain is built from TRBV18 and TRBJ1-1; the D gene is possibly TRBD1 (5 bases). Germline CDR1 reads KGHSH; CDR2 reads LQKENI. V lost 6 bases and J 0 bases, leaving 17 bases between the germline ends. The CDR3 totals 16 residues. DNA of the CDR3: TGTGCCAGCTCGGGGGGGGGACTCTCCTTGAACACTGAAGCTTTCTTT. This sequence encodes CASSGGGLSLNTEAFF.

The genes are TRBV7-2 and TRBJ1-1, with D maybe TRBD1 (5 bases). The germline gives CDR1 SGHTA, CDR2 FQGNSA. The CDR3 consists of 15 residues. V gave up 1 base and J gave up 4 bases, with 13 bases separating them. As DNA, the CDR3 is TGTGCCAGCAGCTTAGGGTTGTCGCAGGGCACTGAAGCTTTCTTT. It specifies CASSLGLSQGTEAFF.